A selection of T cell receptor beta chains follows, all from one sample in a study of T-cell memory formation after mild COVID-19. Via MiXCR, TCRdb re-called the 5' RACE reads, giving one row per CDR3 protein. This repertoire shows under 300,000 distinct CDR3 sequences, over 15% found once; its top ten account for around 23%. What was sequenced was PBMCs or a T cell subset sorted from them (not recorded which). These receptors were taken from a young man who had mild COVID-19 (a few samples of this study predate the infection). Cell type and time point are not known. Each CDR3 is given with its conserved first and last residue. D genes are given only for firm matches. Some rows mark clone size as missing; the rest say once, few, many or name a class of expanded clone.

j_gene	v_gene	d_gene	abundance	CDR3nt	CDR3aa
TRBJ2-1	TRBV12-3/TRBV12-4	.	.	TGTGCCAGCAGTTTCCGGGGACCCGAGCCGTTCTTC	CASSFRGPEPFF
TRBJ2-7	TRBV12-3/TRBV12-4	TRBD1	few	TGTGCCAGCCTTTGGACAGGGGCCTACGAGCAGTACTTC	CASLWTGAYEQYF
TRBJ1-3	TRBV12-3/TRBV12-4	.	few	TGTGCCAGCAGTTTGACGGAGGAGGGAAACACCATATATTTT	CASSLTEEGNTIYF
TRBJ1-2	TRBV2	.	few	TGTGCCAGCAGTGGGGCGAGGAACAACTATGGCTACACCTTC	CASSGARNNYGYTF
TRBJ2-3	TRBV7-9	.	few	TGTGCCAGCAGCCCAGAGGCCCACACAGATACGCAGTATTTT	CASSPEAHTDTQYF
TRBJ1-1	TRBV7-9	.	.	TGTGCCAGCAGCCCTGACGCCGACAGACCAAACACTGAAGCTTTCTTT	CASSPDADRPNTEAFF
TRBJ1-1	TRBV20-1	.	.	TGCATCTCCAGGATGAACACTGAAGCTTTCTTT	CISRMNTEAFF
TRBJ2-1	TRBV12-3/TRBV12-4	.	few	TGTGCCAGCGCCGGGGGTAATGAGCAGTTCTTC	CASAGGNEQFF
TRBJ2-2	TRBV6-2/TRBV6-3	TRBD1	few	TGTGCCAGCAGTTACTCTCCGGGACAGGGGGCGCTGGGCACCGGGGAGCTGTTTTTT	CASSYSPGQGALGTGELFF
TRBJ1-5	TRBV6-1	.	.	TGTGCCAGCAGTGAAATCTCTACCAATCAGCCCCAGCATTTT	CASSEISTNQPQHF
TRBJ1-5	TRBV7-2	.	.	TGTGCCAGCAGCGCCAGGACGGGGAATCAGCCCCAGCATTTT	CASSARTGNQPQHF
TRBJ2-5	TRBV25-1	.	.	TGTGCCAGCAGGCAATCAGGACTGGAGACCCAGTACTTC	CASRQSGLETQYF
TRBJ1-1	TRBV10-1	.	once	TGCGCCAGCAGTCGGGGCCTAGACACTGAAGCTTTCTTT	CASSRGLDTEAFF
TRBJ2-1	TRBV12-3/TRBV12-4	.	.	TGTGCCAGCAGCCCCCCCGGGGACGCCTACAATGAGCAGTTCTTC	CASSPPGDAYNEQFF
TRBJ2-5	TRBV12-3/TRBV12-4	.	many	TGTGCCAGCCGGGATCACCAAGAGACCCAGTACTTC	CASRDHQETQYF
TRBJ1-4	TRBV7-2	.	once	TGTGCCAGCAGCCCGCAGCCAACCGAGAGGGAAAAACTGTTTTTT	CASSPQPTEREKLFF
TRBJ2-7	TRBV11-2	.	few	TGTGCCAGCAGCTGGGAAGGTTACGAGCAGTACTTC	CASSWEGYEQYF